Given below is one T cell receptor (beta chain) in context. There is no known antigen for this receptor. No much larger clone is present one base from it, and per-base qualities are unavailable. The data were obtained in a study of blood T cell repertoires in COVID-19 (TCRdb year 2020). Turning to the overall study: The collaborator samples originated in the United States, Italy and Spain and spanned the acute and convalescent phases of COVID-19. The samples were drawn from two sources: the first 160 participants of the ongoing ImmuneRACE study, and 1,200 or so subjects contributed by 6 global collaborators. The sample metadata nearly always contained a de-identified subject ID, COVID-19 status, age in years and sex. A freely available public database, intended as a resource for researchers studying the immune response to SARS-CoV-2, is where the repertoires were released. The prospective study material was composed of cDNA or gDNA derived from T cells, B-cell-depleted T cells, or PBMCs. Deeply sampled blood TCRbeta repertoires from subjects exposed to, actively infected with, or recovered from COVID-19 were included in the dataset. Where available, HLA class I and class II types were taken from metadata supplied by the sample provider and were not determined by assay-based typing. Broader findings and caveats from the paper: The quantity of clinical and demographic metadata differed by source and by participant and was supplied without curation.

TCRbeta CDR3 regions were amplified from genomic DNA using the immunoSEQ Assay, a bias-controlled multiplex PCR. In the authors' own workflow: The number of nucleated cells in each sample was estimated from the amplification of reference gene primers within the assay. To quantify the absolute abundance of each unique TCRbeta CDR3 rearrangement, sequence reads were collapsed and filtered. Productive Simpson clonality was computed per sample as the square root of Simpson's diversity index over productive rearrangements. Here the immuneACCESS table is served through TCRdb, limited to in-frame sequences with V and J called. Missing clones are a known gap in these copies; in checked studies unresolved V genes cover under half, and the rest lacks a known reason. For V, J and clone size, that table is used; D and trimming come from the DNA. The sample table holds around 100,000 clones, of which approximately 91% were seen once. Jointly, the top ten make up roughly 1.9% of the sample.

Whole blood was collected in K2EDTA tubes by collaborating institutions according to the institutions' own protocols. For TCRbeta analysis, collaborator samples were shipped as frozen whole blood, as isolated PBMCs, or as DNA extracted from either sample type. This TCR was recovered from a man over 45 with active COVID-19. The specimen was peripheral blood.

The CDR3 has the sequence CASSTRAREVVLETQYF. The sequence in DNA is TGTGCCAGCAGCACAAGAGCGCGGGAGGTTGTTCTAGAGACCCAGTACTTC. The rearrangement combines TRBV3-1 (or the pseudogene TRBV3-2) with TRBJ2-5, and TRBD2 matches 8 of the central bases. Germline trimming amounts to 5 bases on V and 4 bases on J, with 15 as the count of junction bases outside the gene matches. From the germline V gene (reference sequence), CDR1 is LGHDT and CDR2 is YNNKEL. The CDR3 measures 17 amino acids from cysteine to phenylalanine. Kept here is only the CDR3 DNA, which spans 51 bases and is read in frame from base 1.